This T cell receptor (beta chain) stems from a study of T cells in localized non-small cell lung cancer. Study-level results: Sequencing was restricted to one tumor region; therefore, heterogeneity remains possible. Uninvolved adjacent lung had higher T cell clonality than tumor and all other tissues.

Details on this clone: Its antigen is unknown.

The CDR3 totals 15 residues. Looked up from germline, CDR1 is SGHRS and CDR2 is YFSETQ. V was clipped by 3 bases and J by 5 bases; unmatched bases: 7. Assay: immunoSEQ multiplex PCR; the TCRdb copy retains only in-frame clones and omits some. The data show fewer than 75,000 clones, with roughly 83% seen just once and 1.3% held by the top ten. The sequencing used peripheral blood, collected before any cancer treatment. The sequence came from a female donor at least 60 years old with stage I lung adenocarcinoma. The rearrangement joins TRBV5-1 to TRBJ2-2; 7 bases agree with TRBD2. The CDR3 region is CASSSGGGFTGELFF. Here the CDR3 DNA reads TGCGCCAGCAGCTCCGGGGGAGGGTTTACCGGGGAGCTGTTTTTT.